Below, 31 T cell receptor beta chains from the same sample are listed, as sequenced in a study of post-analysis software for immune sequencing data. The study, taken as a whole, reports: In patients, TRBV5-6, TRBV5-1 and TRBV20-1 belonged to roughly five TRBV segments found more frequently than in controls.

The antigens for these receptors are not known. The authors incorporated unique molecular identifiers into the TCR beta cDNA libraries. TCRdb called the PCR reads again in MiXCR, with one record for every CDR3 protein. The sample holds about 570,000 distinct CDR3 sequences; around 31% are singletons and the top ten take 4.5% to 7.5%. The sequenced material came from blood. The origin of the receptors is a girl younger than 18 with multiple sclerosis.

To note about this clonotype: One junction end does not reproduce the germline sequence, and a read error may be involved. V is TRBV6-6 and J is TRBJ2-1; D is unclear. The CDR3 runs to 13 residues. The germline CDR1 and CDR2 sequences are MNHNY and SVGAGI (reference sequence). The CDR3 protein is CASSRDPNEEQVF. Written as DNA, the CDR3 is TGTGCCAGCAGCCGAGACCCGAACGAGGAGCAGGTCTTC.

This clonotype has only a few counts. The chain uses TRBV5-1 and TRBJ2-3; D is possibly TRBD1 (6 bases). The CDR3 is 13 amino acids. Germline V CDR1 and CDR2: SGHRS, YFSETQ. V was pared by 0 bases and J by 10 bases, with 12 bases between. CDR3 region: CASSLAGQSSQYF. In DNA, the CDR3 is TGCGCCAGCAGCTTGGCTGGACAGTCATCGCAGTATTTT.

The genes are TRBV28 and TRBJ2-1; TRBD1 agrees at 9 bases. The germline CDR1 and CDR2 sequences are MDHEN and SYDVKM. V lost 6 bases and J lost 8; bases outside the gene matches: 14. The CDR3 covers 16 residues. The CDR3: CASSASGQGVEDEQFF. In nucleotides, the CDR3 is TGTGCCAGCAGCGCCTCGGGACAGGGTGTCGAGGATGAGCAGTTCTTC.

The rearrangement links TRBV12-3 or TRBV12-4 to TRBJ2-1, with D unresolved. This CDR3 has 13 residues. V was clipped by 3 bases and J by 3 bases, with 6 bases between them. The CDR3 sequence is CASSFNNYNEQFF. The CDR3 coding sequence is TGTGCCAGCAGTTTTAATAACTACAATGAGCAGTTCTTC.

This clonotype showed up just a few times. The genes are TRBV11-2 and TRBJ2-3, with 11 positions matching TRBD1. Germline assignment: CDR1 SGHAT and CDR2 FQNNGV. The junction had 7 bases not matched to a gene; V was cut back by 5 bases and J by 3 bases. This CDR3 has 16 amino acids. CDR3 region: CASSGTGGWGTDTQYF. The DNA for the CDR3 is TGTGCCAGCAGCGGGACAGGGGGGTGGGGAACAGATACGCAGTATTTT. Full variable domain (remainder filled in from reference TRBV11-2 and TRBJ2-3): EAGVAQSPRYKIIEKRQSVAFWCNPISGHATLYWYQQILGQGPKLLIQFQNNGVVDDSQLPKDRFSAERLKGVDSTLKIQPAKLEDSAVYLCASSGTGGWGTDTQYFGPGTRLTVL.

The CDR3 region has the DNA TGCGGGACTAGCGGGTTCTCCTACGAGCAGTACTTC. Translation gives CGTSGFSYEQYF. This chain uses TRBV20-1 with TRBJ2-7; 12 nucleotides match TRBD2. This CDR3 has 12 residues. Germline CDR1 DFQATT, CDR2 SNEGSKA (reference sequence).

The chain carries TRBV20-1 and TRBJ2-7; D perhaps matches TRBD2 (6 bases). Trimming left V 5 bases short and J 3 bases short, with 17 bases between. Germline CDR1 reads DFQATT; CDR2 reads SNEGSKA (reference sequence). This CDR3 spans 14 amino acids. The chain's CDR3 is CSAPPFAGSYEQYF. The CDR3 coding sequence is TGCAGTGCTCCCCCGTTTGCGGGGAGCTACGAGCAGTACTTC.

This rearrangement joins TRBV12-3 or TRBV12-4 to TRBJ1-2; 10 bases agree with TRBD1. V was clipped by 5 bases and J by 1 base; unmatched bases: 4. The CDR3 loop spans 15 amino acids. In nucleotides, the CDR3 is TGTGCCAGCAGTCCCGGGACAGGGGATAACTATGGCTACACCTTC. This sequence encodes CASSPGTGDNYGYTF.

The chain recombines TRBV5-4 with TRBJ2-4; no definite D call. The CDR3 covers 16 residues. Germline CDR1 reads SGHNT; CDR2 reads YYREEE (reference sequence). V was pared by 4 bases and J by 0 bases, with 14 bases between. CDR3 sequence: CASSPSSLLAKNIQYF. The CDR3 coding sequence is TGTGCCAGCAGCCCCTCTTCGCTCCTAGCCAAAAACATTCAGTACTTC.

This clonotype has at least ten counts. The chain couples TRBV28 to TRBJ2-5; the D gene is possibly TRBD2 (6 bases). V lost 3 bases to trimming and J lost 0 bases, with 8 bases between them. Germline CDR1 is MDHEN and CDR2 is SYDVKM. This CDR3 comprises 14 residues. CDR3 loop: CASSFGGDQETQYF. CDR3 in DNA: TGTGCCAGCAGTTTCGGGGGAGACCAAGAGACCCAGTACTTC. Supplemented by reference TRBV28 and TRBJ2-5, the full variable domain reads DVKVTQSSRYLVKRTGEKVFLECVQDMDHENMFWYRQDPGLGLRLIYFSYDVKMKEKGDIPEGYSVSREKKERFSLILESASTNQTSMYLCASSFGGDQETQYFGPGTRLLVL.

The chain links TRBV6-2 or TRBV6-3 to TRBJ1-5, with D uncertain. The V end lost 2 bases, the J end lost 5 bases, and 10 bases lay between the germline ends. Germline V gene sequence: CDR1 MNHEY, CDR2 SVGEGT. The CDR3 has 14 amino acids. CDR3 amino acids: CASSYEAAHQPQHF. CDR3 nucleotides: TGTGCCAGCAGTTACGAGGCAGCCCATCAGCCCCAGCATTTT.

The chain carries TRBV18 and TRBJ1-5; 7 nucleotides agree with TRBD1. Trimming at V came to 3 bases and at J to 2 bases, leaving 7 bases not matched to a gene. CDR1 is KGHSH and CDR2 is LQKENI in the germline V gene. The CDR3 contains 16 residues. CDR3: CASSPGQSSGNQPQHF. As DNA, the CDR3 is TGTGCCAGCTCACCGGGACAGAGTAGCGGCAATCAGCCCCAGCATTTT.

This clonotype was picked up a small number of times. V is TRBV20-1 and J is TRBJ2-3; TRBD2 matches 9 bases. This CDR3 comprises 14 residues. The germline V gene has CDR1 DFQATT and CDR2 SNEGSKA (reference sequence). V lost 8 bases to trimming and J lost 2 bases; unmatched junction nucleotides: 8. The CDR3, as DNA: TGCAGTACTATGCTAGCGGGGACCACAGATACGCAGTATTTT. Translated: CSTMLAGTTDTQYF.

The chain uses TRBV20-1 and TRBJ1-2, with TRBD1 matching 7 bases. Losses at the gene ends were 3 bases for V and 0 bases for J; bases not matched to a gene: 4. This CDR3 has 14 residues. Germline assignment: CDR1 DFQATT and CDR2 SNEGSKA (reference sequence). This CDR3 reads CSASTGDTNYGYTF. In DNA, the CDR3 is TGCAGTGCTAGTACAGGGGATACTAACTATGGCTACACCTTC.

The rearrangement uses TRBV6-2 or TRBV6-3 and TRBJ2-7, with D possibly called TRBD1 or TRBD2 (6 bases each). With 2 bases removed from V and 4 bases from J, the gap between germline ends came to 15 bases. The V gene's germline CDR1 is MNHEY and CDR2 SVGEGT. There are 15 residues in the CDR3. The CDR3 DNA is TGTGCCAGCAGTTACGAACGGGGGCCGGGGTACGAGCAGTACTTC. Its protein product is CASSYERGPGYEQYF.

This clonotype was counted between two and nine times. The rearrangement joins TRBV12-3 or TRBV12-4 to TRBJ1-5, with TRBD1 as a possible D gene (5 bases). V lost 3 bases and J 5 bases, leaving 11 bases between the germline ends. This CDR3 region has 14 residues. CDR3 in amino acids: CASSFLGEYQPQHF. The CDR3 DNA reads TGTGCCAGCAGTTTCCTGGGGGAGTATCAGCCCCAGCATTTT.

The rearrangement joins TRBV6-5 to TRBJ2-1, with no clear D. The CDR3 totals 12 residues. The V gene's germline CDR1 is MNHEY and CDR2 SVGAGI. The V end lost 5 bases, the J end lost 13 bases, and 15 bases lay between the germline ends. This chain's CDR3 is CASSQGQTKQFF. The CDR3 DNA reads TGTGCCAGCAGTCAAGGGCAGACCAAACAGTTCTTC.

Here the CDR3 reads CASSLDRDGTEAFF. The DNA of the CDR3 is TGTGCCAGCAGTTTAGACAGGGATGGCACTGAAGCTTTCTTT. The chain joins TRBV12-3 or TRBV12-4 to TRBJ1-1, with D tentatively TRBD1 (6 bases). The CDR3 consists of 14 residues. Trimming cost V 1 base and J 4 bases, with 10 bases left between them.

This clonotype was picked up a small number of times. CDR3 coding DNA: TGTGCCAGCGCCTCAGGTGAACAAGATACGCAGTATTTT. It encodes CASASGEQDTQYF. The chain combines TRBV28 with TRBJ2-3; no reliable D call. This CDR3 spans 13 amino acids. V dropped 8 bases and J dropped 5 bases, with 14 bases sitting between them. The V gene's germline CDR1 is MDHEN and CDR2 SYDVKM.

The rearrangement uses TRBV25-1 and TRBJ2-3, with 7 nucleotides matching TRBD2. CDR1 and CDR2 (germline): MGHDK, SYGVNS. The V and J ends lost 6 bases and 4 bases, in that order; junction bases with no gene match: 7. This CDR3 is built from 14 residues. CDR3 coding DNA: TGTGCCAGCAGGATTAGCGGGCTTTCAGATACGCAGTATTTT. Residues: CASRISGLSDTQYF.

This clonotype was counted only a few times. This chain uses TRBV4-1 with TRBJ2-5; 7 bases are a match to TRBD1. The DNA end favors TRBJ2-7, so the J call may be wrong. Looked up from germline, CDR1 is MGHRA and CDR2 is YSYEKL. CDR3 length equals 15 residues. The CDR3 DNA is TGCGCCAGCAGCCAAACAGGGGCAGGATATAACGAGCAGTACTTC. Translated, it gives CASSQTGAGYNEQYF.

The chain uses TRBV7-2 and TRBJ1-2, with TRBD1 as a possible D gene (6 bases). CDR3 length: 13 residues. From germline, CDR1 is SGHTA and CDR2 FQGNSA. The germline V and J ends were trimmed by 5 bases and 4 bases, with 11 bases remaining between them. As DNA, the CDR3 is TGTGCCAGCAGCCTAACAGGGCTCTATGGCTACACCTTC. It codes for CASSLTGLYGYTF. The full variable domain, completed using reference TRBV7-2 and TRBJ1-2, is GAGVSQSPSNKVTEKGKDVELRCDPISGHTALYWYRQSLGQGLEFLIYFQGNSAPDKSGLPSDRFSAERTGGSVSTLTIQRTQQEDSAVYLCASSLTGLYGYTFGSGTRLTVV.

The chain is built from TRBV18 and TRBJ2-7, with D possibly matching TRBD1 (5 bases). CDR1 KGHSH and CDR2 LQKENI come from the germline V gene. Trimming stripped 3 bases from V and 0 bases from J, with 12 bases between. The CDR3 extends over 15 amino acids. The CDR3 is CASSPGAGNSYEQYF. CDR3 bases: TGTGCCAGCTCACCGGGCGCAGGGAACTCCTACGAGCAGTACTTC. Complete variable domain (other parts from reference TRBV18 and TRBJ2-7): NAGVMQNPRHLVRRRGQEARLRCSPMKGHSHVYWYRQLPEEGLKFMVYLQKENIIDESGMPKERFSAEFPKEGPSILRIQQVVRGDSAAYFCASSPGAGNSYEQYFGPGTRLTVT.

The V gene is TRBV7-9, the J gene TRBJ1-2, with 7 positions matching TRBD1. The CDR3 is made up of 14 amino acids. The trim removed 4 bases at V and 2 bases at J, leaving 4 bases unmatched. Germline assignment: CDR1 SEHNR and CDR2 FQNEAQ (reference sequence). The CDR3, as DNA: TGTGCCAGCAGCTCTACAGGGGAGAACTATGGCTACACCTTC. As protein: CASSSTGENYGYTF. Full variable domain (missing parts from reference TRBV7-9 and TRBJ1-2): DTGVSQNPRHKITKRGQNVTFRCDPISEHNRLYWYRQTLGQGPEFLTYFQNEAQLEKSRLLSDRFSAERPKGSFSTLEIQRTEQGDSAMYLCASSSTGENYGYTFGSGTRLTVV.

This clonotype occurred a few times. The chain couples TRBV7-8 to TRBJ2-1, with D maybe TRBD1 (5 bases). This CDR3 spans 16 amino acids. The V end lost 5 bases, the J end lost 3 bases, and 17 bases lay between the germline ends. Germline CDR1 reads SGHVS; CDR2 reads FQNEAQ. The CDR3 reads CASSREHRPHYNEQFF. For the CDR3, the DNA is TGTGCCAGCAGCCGAGAGCACAGGCCGCACTACAATGAGCAGTTCTTC.

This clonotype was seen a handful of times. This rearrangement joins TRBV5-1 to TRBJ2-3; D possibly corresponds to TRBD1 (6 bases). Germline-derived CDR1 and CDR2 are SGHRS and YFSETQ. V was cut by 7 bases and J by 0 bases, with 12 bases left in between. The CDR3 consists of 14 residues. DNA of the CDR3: TGCGCCAGCGCCGACAGGTATAGCACAGATACGCAGTATTTT. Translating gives CASADRYSTDTQYF. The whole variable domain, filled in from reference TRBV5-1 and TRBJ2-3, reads KAGVTQTPRYLIKTRGQQVTLSCSPISGHRSVSWYQQTPGQGLQFLFEYFSETQRNKGNFPGRFSGRQFSNSRSEMNVSTLELGDSALYLCASADRYSTDTQYFGPGTRLTVL.

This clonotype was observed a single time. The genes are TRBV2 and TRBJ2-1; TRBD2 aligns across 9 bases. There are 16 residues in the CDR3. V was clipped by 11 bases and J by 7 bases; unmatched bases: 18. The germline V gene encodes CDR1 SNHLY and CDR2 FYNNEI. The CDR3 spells CACCDGRGGARNEQFF. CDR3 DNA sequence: TGTGCCTGCTGCGATGGGCGCGGGGGGGCCAGGAATGAGCAGTTCTTC.

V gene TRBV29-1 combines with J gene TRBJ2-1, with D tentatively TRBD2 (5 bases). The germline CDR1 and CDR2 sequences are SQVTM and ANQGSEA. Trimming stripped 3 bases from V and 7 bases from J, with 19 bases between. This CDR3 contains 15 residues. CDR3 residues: CSVDSAAEGRNEQFF. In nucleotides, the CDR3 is TGCAGCGTTGACTCCGCGGCCGAGGGTAGAAATGAGCAGTTCTTC.

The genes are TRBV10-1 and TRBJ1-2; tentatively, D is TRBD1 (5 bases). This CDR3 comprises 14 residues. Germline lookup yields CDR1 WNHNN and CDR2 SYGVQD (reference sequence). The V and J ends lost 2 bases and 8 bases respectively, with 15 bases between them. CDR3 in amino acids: CASSETGRAIGYTF. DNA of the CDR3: TGCGCCAGCAGTGAGACGGGACGGGCTATAGGCTACACCTTC.

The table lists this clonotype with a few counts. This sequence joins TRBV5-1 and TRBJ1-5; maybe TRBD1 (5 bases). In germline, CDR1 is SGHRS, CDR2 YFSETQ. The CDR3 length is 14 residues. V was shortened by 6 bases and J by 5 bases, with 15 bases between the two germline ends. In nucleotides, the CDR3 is TGCGCCAGCATCATCGGTGGGGACCATCAGCCCCAGCATTTT. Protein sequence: CASIIGGDHQPQHF.

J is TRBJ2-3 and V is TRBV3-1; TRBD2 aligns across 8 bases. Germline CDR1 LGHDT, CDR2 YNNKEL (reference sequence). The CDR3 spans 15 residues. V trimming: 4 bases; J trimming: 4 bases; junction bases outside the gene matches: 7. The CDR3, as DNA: TGTGCCAGCAGCCTGGGACTAGTCTTGGCAGATACGCAGTATTTT. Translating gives CASSLGLVLADTQYF.